A selection of T cell receptor beta chains follows, all from one sample in a study of T cell changes during pregnancy in multiple sclerosis. The data were produced by immunoSEQ multiplex PCR, yet TCRdb's version contains in-frame clones alone and is incomplete. The sample contains 15,000 to 18,000 clones, roughly 83% of which appear only once. The sequencing used CD8+ T cells from peripheral blood mononuclear cells, collected after pregnancy. These receptors were collected from a female donor in good health, enrolled as a control in a pregnancy study. The CDR3 runs from the conserved cysteine through the conserved F or W. The order of the fields is D gene, J gene, CDR3 length, V gene, clone size, CDR3 protein, CDR3 DNA. The D gene is left open where the match is weak. Rows give clone size only sometimes, using once, few, many, or a class for an expanded clone.

D gene: TRBD2; J gene: TRBJ2-4; CDR3 length: 13; V gene: TRBV7-9; clone size: .; CDR3 protein: CASIQAGSNIQYF; CDR3 DNA: TGTGCCAGCATCCAAGCGGGATCAAACATTCAGTACTTC
D gene: TRBD1; J gene: TRBJ1-2; CDR3 length: 16; V gene: TRBV6-6; clone size: .; CDR3 protein: CASSYRDRGTNYGYTF; CDR3 DNA: TGTGCCAGCAGTTACCGCGACAGGGGAACTAACTATGGCTACACCTTC
D gene: TRBD2; J gene: TRBJ2-5; CDR3 length: 14; V gene: TRBV27; clone size: .; CDR3 protein: CASSFASGGETQYF; CDR3 DNA: TGTGCCAGCAGTTTTGCTAGCGGTGGGGAGACCCAGTACTTC
D gene: .; J gene: TRBJ2-5; CDR3 length: 12; V gene: TRBV25-1; clone size: .; CDR3 protein: CASGGARETQYF; CDR3 DNA: TGTGCCAGCGGGGGGGCCCGTGAGACCCAGTACTTC
D gene: .; J gene: TRBJ1-1; CDR3 length: 13; V gene: TRBV9; clone size: few; CDR3 protein: CASSVDRNTEAFF; CDR3 DNA: TGTGCCAGCAGCGTAGACAGGAACACTGAAGCTTTCTTT
D gene: TRBD2; J gene: TRBJ2-3; CDR3 length: 18; V gene: TRBV5-8; clone size: .; CDR3 protein: CASSFAGGKVTSTDTQYF; CDR3 DNA: TGTGCCAGCAGCTTTGCGGGGGGAAAAGTAACTAGCACAGATACGCAGTATTTT
D gene: TRBD2; J gene: TRBJ2-3; CDR3 length: 16; V gene: TRBV6-4; clone size: .; CDR3 protein: CASSDSTSGVTDTQYF; CDR3 DNA: TGTGCCAGCAGTGACTCGACCAGCGGGGTTACAGATACGCAGTATTTT
D gene: TRBD1; J gene: TRBJ2-3; CDR3 length: 13; V gene: TRBV13; clone size: once; CDR3 protein: CASIGGNTDTQYF; CDR3 DNA: TGTGCCAGCATAGGGGGCAATACAGATACGCAGTATTTT
D gene: .; J gene: TRBJ1-1; CDR3 length: 15; V gene: TRBV28; clone size: .; CDR3 protein: CASNLPDMMNTEAFF; CDR3 DNA: TGTGCCAGCAATCTCCCAGACATGATGAACACTGAAGCTTTCTTT
D gene: TRBD2; J gene: TRBJ2-1; CDR3 length: 15; V gene: TRBV6-4; clone size: .; CDR3 protein: CASSDGLAGSGEQFF; CDR3 DNA: TGTGCCAGCAGTGACGGGCTAGCGGGATCGGGTGAGCAGTTCTTC
D gene: .; J gene: TRBJ2-7; CDR3 length: 11; V gene: TRBV19; clone size: .; CDR3 protein: CASTSLYEQYF; CDR3 DNA: TGTGCCAGTACCTCCCTCTACGAGCAGTACTTC
D gene: TRBD1; J gene: TRBJ1-1; CDR3 length: 14; V gene: TRBV27; clone size: .; CDR3 protein: CASSSGQRHTEAFF; CDR3 DNA: TGTGCCAGCAGTTCGGGACAGAGACACACTGAAGCTTTCTTT
D gene: TRBD1; J gene: TRBJ1-2; CDR3 length: 18; V gene: TRBV14; clone size: .; CDR3 protein: CASSQKPWTGDTNYGYTF; CDR3 DNA: TGTGCCAGCAGCCAGAAGCCCTGGACAGGGGACACTAACTATGGCTACACCTTC
D gene: TRBD2; J gene: TRBJ2-1; CDR3 length: 16; V gene: TRBV4-1; clone size: .; CDR3 protein: CASSQSGTSGNNEQFF; CDR3 DNA: TGCGCCAGCAGCCAGTCTGGGACTAGCGGAAACAATGAGCAGTTCTTC
D gene: TRBD1; J gene: TRBJ2-3; CDR3 length: 17; V gene: TRBV5-4; clone size: .; CDR3 protein: CASSLRIPGTGTDTQYF; CDR3 DNA: TGTGCCAGCAGCTTACGTATCCCCGGGACAGGGACAGATACGCAGTATTTT
D gene: TRBD1; J gene: TRBJ1-6; CDR3 length: 15; V gene: TRBV6-5; clone size: .; CDR3 protein: CASRLHRGQGSPLHF; CDR3 DNA: TGTGCCAGCAGACTTCACAGGGGGCAGGGTTCACCCCTCCACTTT
D gene: TRBD2; J gene: TRBJ2-3; CDR3 length: 16; V gene: TRBV2; clone size: .; CDR3 protein: CASSPPSGGNTDTQYF; CDR3 DNA: TGTGCCAGCAGTCCCCCTAGCGGGGGAAACACAGATACGCAGTATTTT
D gene: .; J gene: TRBJ2-2; CDR3 length: 14; V gene: TRBV10-2; clone size: .; CDR3 protein: CASSESRFGGELFF; CDR3 DNA: TGCGCCAGCAGTGAGTCGAGATTTGGCGGGGAGCTGTTTTTT
D gene: TRBD2; J gene: TRBJ2-7; CDR3 length: 15; V gene: TRBV4-1; clone size: .; CDR3 protein: CASSQGGTTSYEQYF; CDR3 DNA: TGCGCCAGCAGCCAAGGGGGGACTACATCCTACGAGCAGTACTTC
D gene: .; J gene: TRBJ1-3; CDR3 length: 14; V gene: TRBV9; clone size: .; CDR3 protein: CASSEGGSGNTIYF; CDR3 DNA: TGTGCCAGCAGCGAGGGGGGGTCTGGAAACACCATATATTTT
D gene: .; J gene: TRBJ2-7; CDR3 length: 16; V gene: TRBV19; clone size: .; CDR3 protein: CASSIDVGQALDEQYF; CDR3 DNA: TGTGCCAGTAGTATAGACGTGGGACAAGCCTTGGATGAGCAGTACTTC
D gene: .; J gene: TRBJ1-5; CDR3 length: 14; V gene: TRBV29-1; clone size: once; CDR3 protein: CSVVEGPSNQPQHF; CDR3 DNA: TGCAGCGTTGTTGAGGGTCCGAGCAATCAGCCCCAGCATTTT
D gene: .; J gene: TRBJ2-7; CDR3 length: 13; V gene: TRBV2; clone size: few; CDR3 protein: CASSPRIPNEQYF; CDR3 DNA: TGTGCCAGCAGTCCCCGAATCCCTAACGAGCAGTACTTC
D gene: TRBD1; J gene: TRBJ1-2; CDR3 length: 14; V gene: TRBV27; clone size: .; CDR3 protein: CASSLNPLGQGYTF; CDR3 DNA: TGTGCCAGCAGTTTAAACCCCCTGGGACAGGGCTACACCTTC
D gene: TRBD2; J gene: TRBJ2-1; CDR3 length: 16; V gene: TRBV11-3; clone size: few; CDR3 protein: CASSHPGLAGYNEQFF; CDR3 DNA: TGTGCCAGCAGTCACCCGGGACTAGCGGGGTACAATGAGCAGTTCTTC
D gene: .; J gene: TRBJ1-4; CDR3 length: 12; V gene: TRBV11-2; clone size: .; CDR3 protein: CASSPPNEKLFF; CDR3 DNA: TGTGCCAGCAGCCCTCCGAATGAAAAACTGTTTTTT
D gene: .; J gene: TRBJ1-1; CDR3 length: 13; V gene: TRBV15; clone size: .; CDR3 protein: CATSERRGTEAFF; CDR3 DNA: TGTGCCACCAGCGAGAGAAGGGGGACTGAAGCTTTCTTT
D gene: TRBD1; J gene: TRBJ1-2; CDR3 length: 16; V gene: TRBV9; clone size: .; CDR3 protein: CASSEQGEPRGYGYTF; CDR3 DNA: TGTGCCAGCAGCGAACAGGGGGAGCCGCGGGGCTATGGCTACACCTTC
D gene: TRBD2; J gene: TRBJ2-3; CDR3 length: 11; V gene: TRBV20-1; clone size: .; CDR3 protein: CSAPLAGRQYF; CDR3 DNA: TGCAGTGCGCCACTAGCGGGTAGGCAGTATTTT
D gene: .; J gene: TRBJ1-4; CDR3 length: 14; V gene: TRBV5-5; clone size: once; CDR3 protein: CASSLDKRAEKLFF; CDR3 DNA: TGTGCCAGCAGCTTGGATAAACGAGCTGAAAAACTGTTTTTT
D gene: .; J gene: TRBJ2-6; CDR3 length: 18; V gene: TRBV29-1; clone size: .; CDR3 protein: CSVWAPGLLSSGANVLTF; CDR3 DNA: TGCAGCGTTTGGGCACCGGGACTCCTAAGCTCTGGGGCCAACGTCCTGACTTTC
D gene: .; J gene: TRBJ2-3; CDR3 length: 17; V gene: TRBV12-1; clone size: once; CDR3 protein: CASSMGLAGDGTDTQYF; CDR3 DNA: TGTGCCAGCAGCATGGGACTAGCGGGAGACGGCACAGATACGCAGTATTTT
D gene: TRBD1; J gene: TRBJ1-4; CDR3 length: 13; V gene: TRBV11-2; clone size: .; CDR3 protein: CASSRTGSEKLFF; CDR3 DNA: TGTGCCAGCAGCAGGACAGGGTCTGAAAAACTGTTTTTT
D gene: TRBD1; J gene: TRBJ2-3; CDR3 length: 17; V gene: TRBV5-1; clone size: .; CDR3 protein: CASRSPLGQGAGDTQYF; CDR3 DNA: TGCGCCAGCAGATCCCCACTAGGACAGGGGGCAGGAGATACGCAGTATTTT
D gene: TRBD2; J gene: TRBJ2-7; CDR3 length: 14; V gene: TRBV27; clone size: .; CDR3 protein: CASSWGGEDYEQYF; CDR3 DNA: TGTGCCAGCAGTTGGGGGGGGGAAGACTACGAGCAGTACTTC
D gene: TRBD2; J gene: TRBJ2-1; CDR3 length: 16; V gene: TRBV9; clone size: .; CDR3 protein: CASSVEPSGSVNEQFF; CDR3 DNA: TGTGCCAGCAGCGTAGAGCCTAGCGGGAGTGTTAATGAGCAGTTCTTC
D gene: .; J gene: TRBJ2-1; CDR3 length: 13; V gene: TRBV4-3; clone size: .; CDR3 protein: CASSQAEGDEQFF; CDR3 DNA: TGCGCCAGCAGCCAAGCAGAGGGCGATGAGCAGTTCTTC
D gene: TRBD2; J gene: TRBJ2-1; CDR3 length: 15; V gene: TRBV6-4; clone size: .; CDR3 protein: CASSDSNGGSNEQFF; CDR3 DNA: TGTGCCAGCAGTGACTCGAACGGGGGGTCCAATGAGCAGTTCTTC
D gene: .; J gene: TRBJ1-2; CDR3 length: 17; V gene: TRBV23-1; clone size: .; CDR3 protein: CASSRGGGPKANYGYTF; CDR3 DNA: TGCGCCAGCAGTCGTGGGGGGGGGCCCAAGGCAAACTATGGCTACACCTTC
D gene: .; J gene: TRBJ1-1; CDR3 length: 15; V gene: TRBV21-1; clone size: .; CDR3 protein: CASSAQGGWNTEAFF; CDR3 DNA: TGTGCCAGCAGCGCCCAGGGGGGTTGGAACACTGAAGCTTTCTTT
D gene: .; J gene: TRBJ1-2; CDR3 length: 13; V gene: TRBV5-4; clone size: .; CDR3 protein: CASNSAFVDGYTF; CDR3 DNA: TGTGCCAGCAATAGTGCATTTGTTGATGGCTACACCTTC
D gene: TRBD2; J gene: TRBJ2-1; CDR3 length: 16; V gene: TRBV28; clone size: .; CDR3 protein: CASSLRTSGSYHEQFF; CDR3 DNA: TGTGCCAGCAGTTTAAGGACTAGCGGTTCGTACCATGAGCAGTTCTTC
D gene: TRBD1; J gene: TRBJ2-3; CDR3 length: 14; V gene: TRBV27; clone size: .; CDR3 protein: CASSTGGPTDTQYF; CDR3 DNA: TGTGCCAGCAGTACAGGGGGACCCACAGATACGCAGTATTTT
D gene: TRBD1; J gene: TRBJ1-2; CDR3 length: 16; V gene: TRBV12-5; clone size: .; CDR3 protein: CASLSSIEGTDYGYTF; CDR3 DNA: TGTGCTAGCCTTAGTTCTATTGAAGGGACAGACTATGGCTACACCTTC
D gene: .; J gene: TRBJ1-2; CDR3 length: 13; V gene: TRBV2; clone size: .; CDR3 protein: CASSGRDNYGYTF; CDR3 DNA: TGTGCCAGCAGTGGGCGGGACAACTATGGCTACACCTTC
D gene: TRBD1; J gene: TRBJ1-4; CDR3 length: 14; V gene: TRBV18; clone size: .; CDR3 protein: CASSPWDRAEKLFF; CDR3 DNA: TGTGCCAGCTCACCGTGGGACAGGGCTGAAAAACTGTTTTTT
D gene: .; J gene: TRBJ2-2; CDR3 length: 16; V gene: TRBV7-3; clone size: .; CDR3 protein: CASSLIATRWNGELFF; CDR3 DNA: TGTGCCAGCAGCTTAATCGCGACTAGATGGAACGGGGAGCTGTTTTTT
D gene: .; J gene: TRBJ2-4; CDR3 length: 17; V gene: TRBV27; clone size: .; CDR3 protein: CASSSPQTGYPKNIQYF; CDR3 DNA: TGTGCCAGCAGTTCGCCGCAAACAGGGTACCCCAAAAACATTCAGTACTTC
D gene: .; J gene: TRBJ1-5; CDR3 length: 17; V gene: TRBV19; clone size: .; CDR3 protein: CASIGHGGALADQPQHF; CDR3 DNA: TGTGCCAGTATCGGTCACGGGGGGGCTTTGGCCGATCAGCCCCAGCATTTT